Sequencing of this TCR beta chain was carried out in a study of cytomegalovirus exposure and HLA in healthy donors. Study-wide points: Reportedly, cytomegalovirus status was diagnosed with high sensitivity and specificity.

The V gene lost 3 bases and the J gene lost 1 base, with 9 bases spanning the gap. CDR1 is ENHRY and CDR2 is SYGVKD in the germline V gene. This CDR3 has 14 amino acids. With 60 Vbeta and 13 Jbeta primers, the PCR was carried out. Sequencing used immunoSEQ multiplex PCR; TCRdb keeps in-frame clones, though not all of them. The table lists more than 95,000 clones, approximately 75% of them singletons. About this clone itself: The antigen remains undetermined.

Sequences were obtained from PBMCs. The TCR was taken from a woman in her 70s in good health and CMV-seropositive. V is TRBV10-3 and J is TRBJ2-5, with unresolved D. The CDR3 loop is CAISETGFQETQYF. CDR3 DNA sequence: TGTGCCATCAGTGAAACCGGGTTCCAAGAGACCCAGTACTTC.